The TCR beta chain under discussion was sequenced for a study of T cells in Graves' hyperthyroidism and ophthalmopathy. Overall study results and limits: From stable hyperthyroidism, ophthalmopathy was separated by a 13 V-J model.

The V end lost 7 bases, the J end lost 6 bases, and 12 bases lay between the germline ends. The CDR3 is made up of 11 amino acids. Germline-derived CDR1 and CDR2 are DFQATT and SNEGSKA (reference sequence). Authors of the study amplified TCR beta CDR3 regions from RNA transcripts. The HTBI primer set drove a first-round RT-PCR of the TCR CDR3. TCRdb re-analysed the multiplex PCR reads in MiXCR, keeping a single row per CDR3 protein. Seen here are 250,000 to 300,000 distinct CDR3 sequences, about an eighth observed once, and the top ten hold 7.8%. With respect to this clonotype: Its antigen is still unknown.

This sequence was found in a woman aged 25 to 39 with Graves' hyperthyroidism that later progressed to Graves' ophthalmopathy. Sequenced material: blood. The J gene is TRBJ1-1, the V gene TRBV20-1; D ambiguous. The CDR3 region has the DNA TGCAGTGGGGGAAGGTTGTCTGAAGCTTTCTTT. Residues: CSGGRLSEAFF.